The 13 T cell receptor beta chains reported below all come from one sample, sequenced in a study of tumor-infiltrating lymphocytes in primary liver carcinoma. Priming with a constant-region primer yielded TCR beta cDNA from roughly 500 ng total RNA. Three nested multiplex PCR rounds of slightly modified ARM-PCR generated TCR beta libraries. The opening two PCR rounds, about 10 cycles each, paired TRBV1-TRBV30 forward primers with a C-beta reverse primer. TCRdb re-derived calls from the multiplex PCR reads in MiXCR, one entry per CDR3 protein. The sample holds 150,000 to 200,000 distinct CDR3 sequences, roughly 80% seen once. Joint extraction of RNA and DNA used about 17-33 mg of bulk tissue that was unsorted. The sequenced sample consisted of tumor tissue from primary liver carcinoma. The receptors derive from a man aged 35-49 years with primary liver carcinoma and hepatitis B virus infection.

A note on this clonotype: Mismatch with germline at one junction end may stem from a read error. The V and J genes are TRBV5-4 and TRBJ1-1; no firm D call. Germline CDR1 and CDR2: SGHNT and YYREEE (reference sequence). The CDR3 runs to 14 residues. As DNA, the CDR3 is TGTGCCAGCAGCCCCGGACGGGAAGGAACTACAGCTTCCTTT. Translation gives CASSPGREGTTASF. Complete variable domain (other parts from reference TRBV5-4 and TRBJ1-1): ETGVTQSPTHLIKTRGQQVTLRCSSQSGHNTVSWYQQALGQGPQFIFQYYREEENGRGNFPPRFSGLQFPNYSSELNVNALELDDSALYLCASSPGREGTTASFGQGTRLTVV.

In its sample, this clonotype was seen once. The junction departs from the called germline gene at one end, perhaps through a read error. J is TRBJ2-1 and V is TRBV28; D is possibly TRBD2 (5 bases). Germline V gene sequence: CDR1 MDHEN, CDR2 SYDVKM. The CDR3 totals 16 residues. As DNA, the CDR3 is TGTGCCAGCAGCCTCGACAAAGGGAGCTCCTACAATGAGCAGTCCTTC. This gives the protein CASSLDKGSSYNEQSF.

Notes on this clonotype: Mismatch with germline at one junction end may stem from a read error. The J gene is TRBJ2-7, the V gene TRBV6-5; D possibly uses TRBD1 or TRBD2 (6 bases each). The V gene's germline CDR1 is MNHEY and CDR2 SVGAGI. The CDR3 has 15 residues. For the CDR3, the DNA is TGTGCCAGCAGCCTAGGGGGGCTCGGTACCTACGTGCAGTACTTC. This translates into CASSLGGLGTYVQYF.

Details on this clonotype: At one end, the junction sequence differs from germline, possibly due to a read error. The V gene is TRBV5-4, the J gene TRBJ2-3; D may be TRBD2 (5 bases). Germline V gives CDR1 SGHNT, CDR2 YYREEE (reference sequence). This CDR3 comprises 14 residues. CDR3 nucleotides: TGTGCCAGCATCCGGACGTCTAGCACAGATATGCAGTATTTT. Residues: CASIRTSSTDMQYF.

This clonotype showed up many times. The CDR3 region has the DNA TGTGCCAGCAGCTTAGTTGCAGGGGCCCAGCCCCAGCATTTT. Translated, it gives CASSLVAGAQPQHF. V usage is TRBV7-8 and J usage is TRBJ1-5, with TRBD1 as a possible D gene (6 bases). Deletions cut 1 base from V and 7 bases from J, with 11 bases between. The V gene's germline CDR1 is SGHVS and CDR2 FQNEAQ. The CDR3 length is 14 residues.

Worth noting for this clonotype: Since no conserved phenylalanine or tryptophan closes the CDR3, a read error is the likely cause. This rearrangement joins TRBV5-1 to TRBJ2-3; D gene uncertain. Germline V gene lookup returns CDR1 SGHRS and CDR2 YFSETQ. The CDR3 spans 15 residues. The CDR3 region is CASSLASASTDAQYS. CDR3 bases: TGCGCCAGCAGCTTGGCCAGCGCCAGCACAGATGCGCAGTATTCT.

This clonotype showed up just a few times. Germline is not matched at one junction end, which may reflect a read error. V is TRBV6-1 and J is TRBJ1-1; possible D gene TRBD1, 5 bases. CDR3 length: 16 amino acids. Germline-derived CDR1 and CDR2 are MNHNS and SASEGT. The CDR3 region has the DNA TGTGCCAGCAGGAAAGGGACTGTCCCAATGAACACTGAAACTTTCTTT. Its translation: CASRKGTVPMNTETFF.

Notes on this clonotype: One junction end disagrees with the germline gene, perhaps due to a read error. The CDR3 is CASRTRGQGDPNTDAFF. The CDR3 DNA sequence: TGTGCCAGTCGCACCCGGGGACAGGGGGATCCGAACACTGATGCTTTCTTT. The V call is TRBV19, the J call TRBJ1-1; 11 positions match TRBD1. The CDR3 has 17 residues. Germline CDR1 and CDR2: LNHDA and SQIVND (reference sequence).

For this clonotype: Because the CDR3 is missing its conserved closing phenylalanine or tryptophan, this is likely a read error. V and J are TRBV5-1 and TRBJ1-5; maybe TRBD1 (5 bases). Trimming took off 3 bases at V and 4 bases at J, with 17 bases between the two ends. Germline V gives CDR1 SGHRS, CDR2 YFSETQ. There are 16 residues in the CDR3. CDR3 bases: TGCGCCAGCAGCTGGGGGGAACATGGGGTAAATCAGCCCCAGCATTCT. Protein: CASSWGEHGVNQPQHS.

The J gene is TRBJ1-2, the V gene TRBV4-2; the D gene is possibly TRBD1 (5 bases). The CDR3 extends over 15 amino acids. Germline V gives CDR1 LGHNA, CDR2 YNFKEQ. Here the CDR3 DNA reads TGTGTCAGTAGCCAATCGGGGGTCGGGGTCTATGGCTACACCTTC. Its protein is CVSSQSGVGVYGYTF.

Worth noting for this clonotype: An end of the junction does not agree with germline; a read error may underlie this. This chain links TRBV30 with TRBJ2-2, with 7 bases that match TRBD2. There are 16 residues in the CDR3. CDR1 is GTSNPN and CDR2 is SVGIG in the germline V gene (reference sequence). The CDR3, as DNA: TGTGCCTGGAATGAAGGCGGGGGAATTTTCACCGGGGGGCTGTTTTTT. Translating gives CAWNEGGGIFTGGLFF.

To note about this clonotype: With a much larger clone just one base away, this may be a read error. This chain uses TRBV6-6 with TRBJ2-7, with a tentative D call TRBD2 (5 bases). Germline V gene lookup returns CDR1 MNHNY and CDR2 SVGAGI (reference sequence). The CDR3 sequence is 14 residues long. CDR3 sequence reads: CTSSLDFDYYEQYF. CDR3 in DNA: TGTACCAGCAGTTTGGACTTTGATTACTACGAGCAGTACTTC.

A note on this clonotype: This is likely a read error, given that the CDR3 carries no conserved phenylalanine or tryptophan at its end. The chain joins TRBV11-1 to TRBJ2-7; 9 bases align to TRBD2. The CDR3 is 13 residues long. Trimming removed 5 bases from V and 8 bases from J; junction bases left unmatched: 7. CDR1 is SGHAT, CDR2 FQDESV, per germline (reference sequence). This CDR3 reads CASSLGLARKQYL. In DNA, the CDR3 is TGTGCCAGCAGCCTGGGACTAGCAAGGAAGCAGTACCTC.